This TCR beta chain was sequenced for a study of T cell clones after liver transplantation. Turning to the study itself: A pre-transplant mixed lymphocyte reaction with TCRbeta sequencing defined graft-donor-reactive clones followed in post-transplant blood. Until 12-24 months post-transplant, subjects got standard immunosuppression and no induction. Samples came pre-transplant, pre-randomization before withdrawal, and post-randomization after withdrawal ended. Points from the study as a whole: Circulating graft-donor-reactive CD4 TCRbeta sequences fell significantly post-transplant in most of the 8 subjects.

The assay was immunoSEQ multiplex PCR, and TCRdb's table has in-frame clones only and misses some. The top ten hold around 9.1% of the sample, which has 60,000 or so clones, 60% to 80% seen once. Looked up from germline, CDR1 is KGHSH and CDR2 is LQKENI. This CDR3 region has 14 residues. The ends were cut back, 3 bases at V and 5 bases at J, with 14 bases in the middle. With regard to this clone: Its antigen is currently unknown.

This specimen was CD4+ T cells from blood, taken at the 22-month timepoint. The chain employs TRBV18 and TRBJ2-7, with D possibly TRBD1 on 5 matching bases. The clonotype originates from a human patient who received a liver transplant. Some T cells here may be from the graft donor. The CDR3 reads CASSPTRVVDEQYF. For the CDR3, the DNA is TGTGCCAGCTCACCCACCAGGGTAGTCGACGAGCAGTACTTC.